This paragraph reports one T cell receptor beta chain. The antigen is not known. This sample stems from a study of T cell responses to AZD1222 COVID-19 vaccine. Points from the study as a whole: Most donors were white British and more were female, and clonal diversity was possibly underestimated. Two AZD1222 administrations were followed by greater Spike-specific TCR breadth and depth. No day 14 peak samples; only post-peak repertoires were characterized.

Germline V CDR1 and CDR2: MNHEY, SVGAGI. V lost 4 bases and J lost 4; bases outside the gene matches: 6. The CDR3 is 14 residues long. Measured with immunoSEQ multiplex PCR; TCRdb has only the in-frame clones, and not every one. The sample holds approximately 110,000 clones, about 88% seen once. The sequence came from an adult who received the AZD1222 COVID-19 vaccine. V and J are TRBV6-5 and TRBJ2-7, with TRBD1 matching over 8 bases. This sample comprised peripheral blood, obtained 28 days after the second AZD1222 dose. CDR3: CASSSSGTGYEQYF. CDR3 DNA sequence: TGTGCCAGCAGTTCCTCCGGGACAGGATACGAGCAGTACTTC.